A single sample is the source of the 24 T cell receptor beta chains below, sequenced in a study of blood T cell repertoires in COVID-19 (TCRdb year 2020). Library generation was performed with the immunoSEQ multiplex PCR assay. TCRdb took over this immuneACCESS table, retaining in-frame rearrangements with V and J assigned. Such tables are incomplete; in checked studies, under half of the missing clones stem from an unresolved V gene, and the remainder is unexplained. The sample table shows around 220,000 clones, and roughly 84% are seen once. The top ten hold approximately 4% of the sample. The sequencing sample was made of peripheral blood. The receptors come from a woman aged 40-49 years with active or convalescent COVID-19.

V and J are TRBV9 and TRBJ2-2, with D perhaps TRBD1 (6 bases). Germline assignment: CDR1 SGDLS and CDR2 YYNGEE. V was pared by 7 bases and J by 0 bases, with 13 bases between. This CDR3 has 15 amino acids. Here the CDR3 DNA reads TGTGCCAGCGCTTTACAGGGAGCGAACACCGGGGAGCTGTTTTTT. Translating it yields CASALQGANTGELFF.

The CDR3 DNA is TGTGCCAGTAGTAAAGGGAGGGGGGGGACACCGAATCAGCCCCAGCATTTT. Translated: CASSKGRGGTPNQPQHF. This chain uses TRBV19 with TRBJ1-5; possible D gene TRBD1, 6 bases. V lost 4 bases and J 4 bases, leaving 20 bases between the germline ends. Germline-derived CDR1 and CDR2 are LNHDA and SQIVND (reference sequence). This CDR3 comprises 17 residues.

This clone was seen just once. The rearrangement uses TRBV4-2 and TRBJ1-1, with TRBD1 as a possible D gene (5 bases). V was pared by 0 bases and J by 0 bases, with 11 bases between. The CDR3 consists of 16 residues. From germline, CDR1 is LGHNA and CDR2 YNFKEQ. CDR3 in DNA: TGTGCCAGCAGCCAAGATCGCAGGGTCATGAACACTGAAGCTTTCTTT. Its translation is CASSQDRRVMNTEAFF.

J is TRBJ1-1 and V is TRBV7-8; 7 positions agree with TRBD1. In germline, CDR1 is SGHVS, CDR2 FQNEAQ. Trimming cost V 3 bases and J 5 bases; bases outside gene matches: 6. The CDR3 has 14 amino acids. CDR3 loop: CASSFDRAQTEAFF. CDR3 sequence (DNA): TGTGCCAGCAGCTTCGACAGGGCGCAGACTGAAGCTTTCTTT.

The chain joins TRBV10-1 to TRBJ2-1; TRBD1 matches at 7 bases. The junction had 2 bases not matched to a gene; V was cut back by 0 bases and J by 3 bases. CDR1 and CDR2 (germline): WNHNN, SYGVQD (reference sequence). This CDR3 has 15 amino acids. CDR3 loop: CASSESGTVYNEQFF. The CDR3 coding sequence is TGCGCCAGCAGTGAGTCGGGGACAGTCTACAATGAGCAGTTCTTC.

The CDR3 DNA reads TGTGCCAGCAGCTTAGATCGGACACCGGCCTACGAGCAGTACTTC. It encodes CASSLDRTPAYEQYF. The rearrangement links TRBV11-2 to TRBJ2-7; D is perhaps TRBD1 (5 bases). Trimming removed 0 bases at V and 2 bases at J, with 11 bases between. CDR3 length equals 15 residues. CDR1 SGHAT and CDR2 FQNNGV come from the germline V gene.

This clone was observed many times. J is TRBJ1-1 and V is TRBV30, with 9 bases identical to TRBD1. Germline loops: CDR1 GTSNPN, CDR2 SVGIG (reference sequence). The CDR3 consists of 15 residues. V lost 4 bases and J lost 0; bases outside the gene matches: 6. In DNA form, the CDR3 reads TGTGCCTGGAACCCAGGGACAGGGTTGAACACTGAAGCTTTCTTT. This encodes CAWNPGTGLNTEAFF.

The table lists this clone with many counts. V gene TRBV7-6 combines with J gene TRBJ1-5; 11 bases line up with TRBD1. V gave up 5 bases and J gave up 6 bases; unmatched junction bases: 6. CDR1 SGHVS and CDR2 FNYEAQ come from the germline V gene. The CDR3 loop spans 15 amino acids. This CDR3 reads CASSRTGGVGQPQHF. The CDR3 DNA reads TGTGCCAGCAGCAGGACAGGGGGCGTCGGTCAGCCCCAGCATTTT.

The genes are TRBV10-2 and TRBJ1-1; D unclear. Between the trimmed V and J ends, which lost 8 bases and 1 base, there was a span of 14 bases. There are 14 residues in the CDR3. Germline V gives CDR1 WSHSY, CDR2 SAAADI. DNA for the CDR3: TGCGCCAGCGTGGAGAAGTTTGGGAACACTGAAGCTTTCTTT. It codes for CASVEKFGNTEAFF.

The chain uses TRBV11-1 and TRBJ1-3; no reliable D call. Germline V CDR1 and CDR2: SGHAT, FQDESV (reference sequence). V was pared by 5 bases and J by 8 bases, with 10 bases between. This CDR3 contains 12 residues. CDR3 protein: CASSKLYDTIYF. CDR3 coding DNA: TGTGCCAGCAGCAAGCTATATGACACCATATATTTT. The complete variable domain, with remaining parts taken from reference TRBV11-1 and TRBJ1-3, reads EAEVAQSPRYKITEKSQAVAFWCDPISGHATLYWYRQILGQGPELLVQFQDESVVDDSQLPKDRFSAERLKGVDSTLKIQPAELGDSAMYLCASSKLYDTIYFGEGSWLTVV.

This chain uses TRBV19 with TRBJ1-2, with 9 bases lining up with TRBD1. There are 16 residues in the CDR3. J gave up 0 bases and V 5 bases, and 7 bases lay outside the gene matches. Germline V gives CDR1 LNHDA, CDR2 SQIVND (reference sequence). In DNA, the CDR3 is TGTGCCAGTAGTTCGACAGGGGGTTTTACTAACTATGGCTACACCTTC. Translation: CASSSTGGFTNYGYTF. The full variable domain, completed using reference TRBV19 and TRBJ1-2, is DGGITQSPKYLFRKEGQNVTLSCEQNLNHDAMYWYRQDPGQGLRLIYYSQIVNDFQKGDIAEGYSVSREKKESFPLTVTSAQKNPTAFYLCASSSTGGFTNYGYTFGSGTRLTVV.

The gene calls are TRBV28 and TRBJ2-7, with 7 bases fitting TRBD2. CDR1 MDHEN and CDR2 SYDVKM come from the germline V gene. The length of the CDR3 is 14 residues. The J segment lost 3 bases and the V segment lost 7 bases, leaving 9 bases of the junction unmatched. DNA for the CDR3: TGTGCCAGCACCGGATACCCGGGGGGCTACGAGCAGTACTTC. Its protein is CASTGYPGGYEQYF. The variable domain in full, with the rest retrieved from reference TRBV28 and TRBJ2-7, is DVKVTQSSRYLVKRTGEKVFLECVQDMDHENMFWYRQDPGLGLRLIYFSYDVKMKEKGDIPEGYSVSREKKERFSLILESASTNQTSMYLCASTGYPGGYEQYFGPGTRLTVT.

The chain uses TRBV11-2 and TRBJ1-1; D is unclear. This CDR3 region has 13 residues. Germline V CDR1 and CDR2: SGHAT, FQNNGV. V gave up 3 bases and J gave up 6 bases, with 11 bases separating them. The CDR3 region has the DNA TGTGCCAGCAGCTTTTCCGGGGTCGCTGAAGCTTTCTTT. Amino acid sequence: CASSFSGVAEAFF. Complete variable domain (other parts from reference TRBV11-2 and TRBJ1-1): EAGVAQSPRYKIIEKRQSVAFWCNPISGHATLYWYQQILGQGPKLLIQFQNNGVVDDSQLPKDRFSAERLKGVDSTLKIQPAKLEDSAVYLCASSFSGVAEAFFGQGTRLTVV.

The rearrangement links TRBV6-5 to TRBJ1-2; 7 nucleotides match TRBD1. J gave up 8 bases and V 0 bases, and 3 bases lay outside the gene matches. Per germline, CDR1 MNHEY and CDR2 SVGAGI. The CDR3 loop spans 13 amino acids. CDR3 nucleotides: TGTGCCAGCAGTTACTCGAGGGGGCTGGGCTACACCTTC. Its protein product is CASSYSRGLGYTF.

The chain carries TRBV7-9 and TRBJ2-2; no clear D gene. Trimming took off 10 bases at V and 4 bases at J, with 10 bases between the two ends. CDR1 is SEHNR, CDR2 FQNEAQ, per germline (reference sequence). This CDR3 region has 12 residues. The CDR3 region has the DNA TGTGCCAAGGCTAGTAGCACCGGGGAGCTGTTTTTT. Amino acid sequence: CAKASSTGELFF. Looking up the rest from reference TRBV7-9 and TRBJ2-2 gives the full variable domain: DTGVSQNPRHKITKRGQNVTFRCDPISEHNRLYWYRQTLGQGPEFLTYFQNEAQLEKSRLLSDRFSAERPKGSFSTLEIQRTEQGDSAMYLCAKASSTGELFFGEGSRLTVL.

The J gene is TRBJ1-5, the V gene TRBV5-1; TRBD1 aligns across 7 bases. CDR3 length: 14 amino acids. The V gene end was trimmed by 5 bases and the J gene end by 6 bases; junction bases not matched to a gene: 8. Germline V gene lookup returns CDR1 SGHRS and CDR2 YFSETQ. CDR3 protein: CASSRAGGAQPQHF. The CDR3 DNA follows: TGCGCCAGCAGTCGAGCAGGGGGTGCTCAGCCCCAGCATTTT. Together with reference TRBV5-1 and TRBJ1-5, the CDR3 gives the full variable domain: KAGVTQTPRYLIKTRGQQVTLSCSPISGHRSVSWYQQTPGQGLQFLFEYFSETQRNKGNFPGRFSGRQFSNSRSEMNVSTLELGDSALYLCASSRAGGAQPQHFGDGTRLSIL.

This chain connects TRBV7-9 to TRBJ2-6; no firm D call. V lost 6 bases, J lost 4 bases, and 13 bases lay in between. The germline V gene has CDR1 SEHNR and CDR2 FQNEAQ (reference sequence). The CDR3 runs to 15 residues. The CDR3 sequence: CASRSTPEGANVLTF. The CDR3 DNA reads TGTGCCAGCAGATCAACCCCTGAGGGGGCCAACGTCCTGACTTTC.

V and J are TRBV4-1 and TRBJ1-1; no reliable D call. The V gene's germline CDR1 is MGHRA and CDR2 YSYEKL. V shed 0 bases and J shed 5 bases, with 16 bases lying between them. The CDR3 extends over 16 amino acids. In nucleotides, the CDR3 is TGCGCCAGCAGCCAAGATTTTTCCTTCTCGGGGACTGAAGCTTTCTTT. This encodes CASSQDFSFSGTEAFF.

The chain couples TRBV6-5 to TRBJ1-2; D is possibly TRBD1 (6 bases). CDR1 and CDR2 (germline): MNHEY, SVGAGI. This CDR3 has 11 amino acids. The ends were cut back, 8 bases at V and 7 bases at J, with 11 bases in the middle. The CDR3 DNA is TGTGCCAGCGGACAGTCCTCTGGCTACACCTTC. Translating it yields CASGQSSGYTF.

This clone was recorded many times. Within the sample, other DNA sequences also encode this same CDR3. V is TRBV30 and J is TRBJ1-2; TRBD1 might be the D (6 bases). The CDR3 covers 13 residues. Germline-derived CDR1 and CDR2 are GTSNPN and SVGIG (reference sequence). Trimming removed 2 bases at V and 2 bases at J, with 9 bases between. CDR3 in amino acids: CAWSLQGNYGYTF. The DNA for the CDR3 is TGTGCCTGGAGTCTACAGGGAAACTATGGCTACACCTTC.

The table lists this clone with many counts. V and J are TRBV5-1 and TRBJ1-2; 12 positions agree with TRBD1. Per the germline V gene, CDR1 is SGHRS and CDR2 is YFSETQ. The V gene end was trimmed by 4 bases and the J gene end by 8 bases; junction bases not matched to a gene: 9. There are 15 residues in the CDR3. Here the CDR3 reads CASSISGTGGEGYTF. The CDR3 bases are TGCGCCAGCAGCATCTCCGGGACAGGGGGCGAAGGCTACACCTTC.

The chain recombines TRBV28 with TRBJ1-4; D is uncertain. The CDR3 has 15 residues. Germline V gene data show CDR1 as MDHEN and CDR2 as SYDVKM. Trimming removed 5 bases from V and 8 bases from J, with 18 bases in between. CDR3 protein: CASSVLVGGQEKLFF. CDR3 nucleotides: TGTGCCAGCAGTGTCCTGGTCGGAGGGCAGGAAAAACTGTTTTTT.

This chain links TRBV28 with TRBJ1-6; D gene uncertain. CDR1 is MDHEN and CDR2 is SYDVKM in the germline V gene. V lost 5 bases, J lost 4 bases, and 9 bases lay in between. The CDR3 runs 14 residues. This CDR3 is CASSPMSYNSPLHF. As DNA, the CDR3 is TGTGCCAGCAGTCCAATGAGTTATAATTCACCCCTCCACTTT.

Of note for this clone: This may arise from a read error, as a much more abundant clone is one base away. This sequence joins TRBV7-3 and TRBJ2-2; D possibly corresponds to TRBD2 (6 bases). The CDR3 consists of 13 residues. Germline V gene lookup returns CDR1 SGHTA and CDR2 FQGTGA. V dropped 5 bases and J dropped 5 bases, with 9 bases sitting between them. CDR3 residues: CASSPLATGELFF. For the CDR3, the DNA is TGTGCCAGCAGCCCTCTAGCGACCGGGGAGCTGTTTTTT.